This T cell receptor (beta chain) is drawn from a study of blood T cell repertoires in COVID-19. Whole-study context: The United States, Italy and Spain supplied acute and convalescent COVID-19 samples. T cells, B-cell-depleted T cells, or PBMCs provided the cDNA or gDNA that served as material.

This CDR3 is built from 16 residues. The ends lost 3 bases at V and 2 bases at J; junction bases unmatched: 9. Looked up from germline, CDR1 is GTSNPN and CDR2 is SVGIG (reference sequence). In its sample, this clone was seen once. Original processing notes: Amplification with reference gene primers provided the estimates of nucleated cell counts. Generated by immunoSEQ multiplex PCR, the TCRdb table keeps only in-frame clones and is missing some. That table furnishes V, J and clone size, whereas the DNA furnished D and trimming. The data show under 200,000 clones, with 70% to 90% seen just once and approximately 0.62% held by the top ten. A Seattle source enrolled patients during active infection and followed them longitudinally.

V is TRBV30 and J is TRBJ1-3; TRBD1 aligns across 8 bases. The sequence came from a man aged 60 to 75 with COVID-19, enrolled during active disease. The sequenced sample consisted of peripheral blood. The CDR3 protein is CAWRPMDRVAGNTIYF. The DNA for the CDR3 is TGTGCCTGGAGACCAATGGACAGGGTCGCTGGAAACACCATATATTTT.